The clone carrying this T cell receptor (beta chain) came up a few times. MiXCR, run by TCRdb on the multiplex PCR reads, gives a single entry per CDR3 protein. The sample has about 53,000 distinct CDR3 sequences; under 50% are singletons. This sample is drawn from a study of breast tumors, draining lymph nodes, adjacent tissues. V lost 5 bases, J lost 1 base, and 20 bases lay in between. Germline V gene lookup returns CDR1 DFQATT and CDR2 SNEGSKA (reference sequence). The CDR3 is 16 residues long. Sequences were obtained from breast tumor tissue. This TCR derives from a female donor with breast cancer. Some clones in this sample may be carry-over from other donors' samples. V is TRBV20-1 and J is TRBJ1-1; D not resolved. The CDR3 bases are TGCAGTGCTCCCGAGCAGGCCGGGCTGGAGAACACTGAAGCTTTCTTT. This gives the protein CSAPEQAGLENTEAFF.